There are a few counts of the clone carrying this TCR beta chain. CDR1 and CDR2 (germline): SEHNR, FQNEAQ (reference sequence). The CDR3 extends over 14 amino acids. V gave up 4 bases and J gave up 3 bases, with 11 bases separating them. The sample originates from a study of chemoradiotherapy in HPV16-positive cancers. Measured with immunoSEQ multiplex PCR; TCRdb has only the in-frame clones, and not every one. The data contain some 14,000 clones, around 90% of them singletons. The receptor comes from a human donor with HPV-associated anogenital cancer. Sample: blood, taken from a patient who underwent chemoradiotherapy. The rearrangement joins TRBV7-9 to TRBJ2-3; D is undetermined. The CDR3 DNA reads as TGTGCCAGCAGCTCCGGGTCAAAGACAGATACGCAGTATTTT. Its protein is CASSSGSKTDTQYF.